The 2 T cell receptor beta chains below were found in one sample sequenced in a study of Tregs in tolerant kidney transplant recipients. Recipients received nonmyeloablative bone marrow transplants from related graft donors, with transient mixed chimerism. Sequencing used immunoSEQ multiplex PCR; TCRdb keeps in-frame clones, though not all of them. The table includes tens of thousands of clones, roughly nine tenths detected once. This specimen consisted of CD4+ T cells from blood (PBMCs), obtained 24 months after the transplant. The source is a human patient who received a combined kidney and bone marrow transplant. The T cells may partly be graft donor cells.

This sequence joins TRBV4-3 and TRBJ2-3, with 9 bases aligning to TRBD2. The CDR3 spans 17 residues. Losses at the gene ends were 1 base for V and 2 bases for J; bases not matched to a gene: 7. Germline-derived CDR1 and CDR2 are LGHNA and YSLEER. Here the CDR3 DNA reads TGCGCCAGCAGCCAAGTTGTGGCGGGAGGGTTCACAGATACGCAGTATTTT. Amino acids: CASSQVVAGGFTDTQYF.

The J gene is TRBJ1-2, the V gene TRBV18; tentatively, D is TRBD1 (5 bases). The germline gives CDR1 KGHSH, CDR2 LQKENI. V was cut by 2 bases and J by 6 bases, with 7 bases left in between. The length of the CDR3 is 12 residues. The CDR3 sequence: CASSPMGHGYTF. In DNA, the CDR3 is TGTGCCAGCTCACCAATGGGGCATGGCTACACCTTC.